These 20 T cell receptor beta chains came from one sample sequenced in a study of cytomegalovirus exposure and HLA in healthy donors. Primers for the PCR totalled 60 Vbeta and 13 Jbeta. This table comes from immunoSEQ multiplex PCR, and its TCRdb copy is limited to in-frame clones, with some not included. The repertoire holds some 150,000 clones, with approximately 80% as singletons. The sequenced material came from PBMCs. The receptor source for this set is a man younger than 40 in good health and CMV-seropositive.

The chain employs TRBV5-4 and TRBJ2-3; D is possibly TRBD1 (7 bases). CDR3 length: 15 residues. Germline CDR1 SGHNT, CDR2 YYREEE (reference sequence). Between the trimmed V and J ends, which lost 2 bases and 1 base, there was a span of 11 bases. In DNA, the CDR3 is TGTGCCAGCAGCTTAGGCGGGACAGGCACAGATACGCAGTATTTT. It codes for CASSLGGTGTDTQYF.

CDR3 DNA: TGTGCCAGCAGCAAACCGTACACAGATACGCAGTATTTT. It is translated as CASSKPYTDTQYF. This chain links TRBV21-1 with TRBJ2-3; TRBD2 reflects the table's D call only, with no check against the DNA. TRBV21-1 constitutes a pseudogene. This CDR3 is 13 amino acids long.

This chain uses TRBV23-1 with TRBJ2-7; 10 nucleotides agree with TRBD1. TRBV23-1 is an open reading frame, and its role is uncertain. This CDR3 region has 17 residues. V lost 3 bases and J lost 3; bases outside the gene matches: 11. The CDR3 nucleotides are TGCGCCAGCAGTCATGGGGTCTCAGGACAGGGGGACTACGAGCAGTACTTC. Encoded protein: CASSHGVSGQGDYEQYF.

J is TRBJ2-3 and V is TRBV4-2; D call uncertain. CDR1 is LGHNA, CDR2 YNFKEQ, per germline. The CDR3 spans 14 residues. The germline V and J ends were trimmed by 5 bases and 0 bases, with 9 bases remaining between them. As DNA, the CDR3 is TGTGCCAGCAGCTACCGAACTAGCACAGATACGCAGTATTTT. Translating it yields CASSYRTSTDTQYF.

The rearrangement joins TRBV6-6 to TRBJ1-2; D ambiguous. V was pared by 2 bases and J by 2 bases, with 9 bases between. The CDR3 runs 14 residues. The germline gives CDR1 MNHNY, CDR2 SVGAGI (reference sequence). Here the CDR3 reads CASSYGPSNYGYTF. The DNA of the CDR3 is TGTGCCAGCAGTTACGGCCCGTCGAACTATGGCTACACCTTC.

J is TRBJ1-5 and V is TRBV5-6; D is possibly TRBD1 (5 bases). Germline V CDR1 and CDR2: SGHDT, YYEEEE. The CDR3 runs to 17 residues. V was clipped by 0 bases and J by 0 bases, with 13 bases between them. DNA for the CDR3: TGTGCCAGCAGCTTGGGGACATCCTATTATAGCAATCAGCCCCAGCATTTT. Translating it yields CASSLGTSYYSNQPQHF.

The chain uses TRBV30 and TRBJ2-7, with TRBD2 matching 7 bases. CDR3 size: 13 residues. Germline assignment: CDR1 GTSNPN and CDR2 SVGIG (reference sequence). J was trimmed by 3 bases and V by 1 base; bases with no gene match: 3. The CDR3 DNA sequence: TGTGCCTGGAGTGCAGGCGGGAGCTACGAGCAGTACTTC. Its translation: CAWSAGGSYEQYF.

The chain couples TRBV18 to TRBJ2-1, with 7 bases lining up with TRBD2. Trimming removed 0 bases from V and 4 bases from J; junction bases left unmatched: 6. CDR3 length: 16 residues. The germline CDR1 and CDR2 sequences are KGHSH and LQKENI. This CDR3 is CASSPPTGRPYNEQFF. CDR3 bases: TGTGCCAGCTCACCACCGACCGGGAGGCCGTACAATGAGCAGTTCTTC.

The V call is TRBV19, the J call TRBJ2-7; no clear D. The CDR3 is 14 residues long. V was shortened by 5 bases and J by 4 bases, with 15 bases between the two germline ends. The germline CDR1 and CDR2 sequences are LNHDA and SQIVND (reference sequence). The CDR3 nucleotides read TGTGCCAGTAGTTCCGCTCCCGCTGCGTACGAGCAGTACTTC. It translates to CASSSAPAAYEQYF.

This chain uses TRBV10-1 with TRBJ2-1; D perhaps matches TRBD2 (6 bases). V dropped 1 base and J dropped 10 bases, with 14 bases sitting between them. The CDR3 runs to 14 residues. The germline V gene has CDR1 WNHNN and CDR2 SYGVQD (reference sequence). CDR3 region: CASSEYRDWTEQFF. The CDR3 DNA is TGCGCCAGCAGTGAGTACCGGGACTGGACAGAGCAGTTCTTC.

V and J are TRBV6-4 and TRBJ2-1; D gene uncertain. CDR1 is MRHNA and CDR2 is SNTAGT in the germline V gene. The germline V and J ends were trimmed by 0 bases and 5 bases, with 5 bases remaining between them. The CDR3 sequence is 13 residues long. The CDR3 reads CASSDSTDNEQFF. The CDR3 region has the DNA TGTGCCAGCAGTGACTCAACAGACAATGAGCAGTTCTTC.

The chain combines TRBV7-8 with TRBJ2-2; 9 nucleotides align to TRBD1. Germline V gives CDR1 SGHVS, CDR2 FQNEAQ. The CDR3 contains 17 residues. V lost 4 bases to trimming and J lost 5 bases; unmatched junction nucleotides: 11. The CDR3 coding sequence is TGTGCCAGCAGCTCGCTGCCCGCGGGACAGGGTACCGGGGAGCTGTTTTTT. Residues: CASSSLPAGQGTGELFF.

This clone was recorded only once. The junction departs from germline at one end; a sequencing error may be responsible. The CDR3 DNA reads as TGTGCCAGCAGCGGACTAGCGACATACAATCAGCAGTTCTTC. It is translated as CASSGLATYNQQFF. The V gene is TRBV2, the J gene TRBJ2-1; TRBD2 matches 9 bases. The CDR3 is 14 amino acids. Germline V gives CDR1 SNHLY, CDR2 FYNNEI.

The V gene is TRBV28, the J gene TRBJ1-4; TRBD1 might be the D (6 bases). The V gene lost 5 bases and the J gene lost 9 bases, with 19 bases spanning the gap. The CDR3 consists of 15 residues. Germline lookup yields CDR1 MDHEN and CDR2 SYDVKM. The CDR3 is CASSIIGGSAQKLFF. CDR3 DNA sequence: TGTGCCAGCAGTATTATAGGGGGTTCCGCTCAAAAACTGTTTTTT.

The V gene is TRBV27, the J gene TRBJ2-2; D is possibly TRBD1 (6 bases). V lost 4 bases and J lost 6, with 15 bases in between. This CDR3 spans 15 amino acids. The V gene's germline CDR1 is MNHEY and CDR2 SMNVEV (reference sequence). The CDR3 DNA reads as TGTGCCAGCAGTTCGTACAGGGTCGAAGCCGGGGAGCTGTTTTTT. Protein: CASSSYRVEAGELFF.

This clone appeared a few times. The chain carries TRBV7-3 and TRBJ2-1, with TRBD2 matching over 11 bases. The V gene's germline CDR1 is SGHTA and CDR2 FQGTGA. The CDR3 consists of 15 residues. Unmatched junction bases numbered 3, after V lost 5 bases and J lost 3 bases. CDR3 region: CASSPTSGSYNEQFF. CDR3 in DNA: TGTGCCAGCAGCCCAACTAGCGGGAGCTACAATGAGCAGTTCTTC. Using reference TRBV7-3 and TRBJ2-1 for the parts outside the CDR3, the full variable domain is GAGVSQTPSNKVTEKGKYVELRCDPISGHTALYWYRQSLGQGPEFLIYFQGTGAADDSGLPNDRFFAVRPEGSVSTLKIQRTERGDSAVYLCASSPTSGSYNEQFFGPGTRLTVL.

The J gene is TRBJ2-7, the V gene TRBV9, with 7 positions matching TRBD1. The V gene's germline CDR1 is SGDLS and CDR2 YYNGEE. Losses at the gene ends were 3 bases for V and 6 bases for J; bases not matched to a gene: 3. The CDR3 has 12 residues. The CDR3 nucleotides are TGTGCCAGCAGCGGGCACAGGGGCGAGCAGTACTTC. It yields the protein CASSGHRGEQYF. The whole variable domain, remainder taken from reference TRBV9 and TRBJ2-7, is DSGVTQTPKHLITATGQRVTLRCSPRSGDLSVYWYQQSLDQGLQFLIQYYNGEERAKGNILERFSAQQFPDLHSELNLSSLELGDSALYFCASSGHRGEQYFGPGTRLTVT.

V usage is TRBV7-6 and J usage is TRBJ1-1, with 7 bases lining up with TRBD1. The V gene's germline CDR1 is SGHVS and CDR2 FNYEAQ. Trimming took 1 base from V and 7 from J; bases not matched to a gene: 6. CDR3 length: 14 residues. The chain's CDR3 is CASSLGDRVGEAFF. CDR3 nucleotide sequence: TGTGCCAGCAGCTTAGGCGACAGGGTGGGTGAAGCTTTCTTT.

The V gene is TRBV5-1, the J gene TRBJ2-4; the D gene is possibly TRBD1 (6 bases). V lost 6 bases, J lost 1 base, and 11 bases lay in between. This CDR3 contains 14 residues. In germline, CDR1 is SGHRS, CDR2 YFSETQ. The CDR3, as DNA: TGCGCCAGCAAACCAACAGGGGCCAAAAACATTCAGTACTTC. This translates into CASKPTGAKNIQYF.

The V call is TRBV13, the J call TRBJ2-5; 11 nucleotides agree with TRBD2. There are 15 residues in the CDR3. Trimming cost V 2 bases and J 3 bases; bases outside gene matches: 2. Germline V gives CDR1 PRHDT, CDR2 FYEKMQ (reference sequence). The CDR3 reads CASSLKLAGEETQYF. The CDR3 bases are TGTGCCAGCAGCTTAAAACTAGCGGGAGAAGAGACCCAGTACTTC.